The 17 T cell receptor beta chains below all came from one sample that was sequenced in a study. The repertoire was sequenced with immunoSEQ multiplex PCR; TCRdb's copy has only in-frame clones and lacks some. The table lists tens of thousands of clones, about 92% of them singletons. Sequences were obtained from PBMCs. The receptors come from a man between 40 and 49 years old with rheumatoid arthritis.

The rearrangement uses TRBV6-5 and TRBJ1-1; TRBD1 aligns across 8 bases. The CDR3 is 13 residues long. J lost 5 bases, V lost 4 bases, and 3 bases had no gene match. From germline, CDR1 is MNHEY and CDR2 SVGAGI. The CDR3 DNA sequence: TGTGCCAGCAGTTCACAGGGGGGGACTGAAGCTTTCTTT. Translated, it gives CASSSQGGTEAFF.

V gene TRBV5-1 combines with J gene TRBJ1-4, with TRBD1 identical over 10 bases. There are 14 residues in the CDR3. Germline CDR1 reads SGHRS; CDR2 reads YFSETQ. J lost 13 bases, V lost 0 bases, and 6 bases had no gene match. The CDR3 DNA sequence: TGCGCCAGCAGCTTGGACGGACAGGGGGACTCACTGTTTTTT. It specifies CASSLDGQGDSLFF.

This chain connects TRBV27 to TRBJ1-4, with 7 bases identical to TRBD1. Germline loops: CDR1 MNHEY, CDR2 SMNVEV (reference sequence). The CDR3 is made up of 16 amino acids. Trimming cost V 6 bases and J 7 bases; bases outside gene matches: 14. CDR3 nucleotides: TGTGCCAGCAGAAAAGACGACAGGGTGGGTAGTGAAAAACTGTTTTTT. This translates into CASRKDDRVGSEKLFF. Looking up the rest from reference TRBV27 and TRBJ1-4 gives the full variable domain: EAQVTQNPRYLITVTGKKLTVTCSQNMNHEYMSWYRQDPGLGLRQIYYSMNVEVTDKGDVPEGYKVSRKEKRNFPLILESPSPNQTSLYFCASRKDDRVGSEKLFFGSGTQLSVL.

DNA for the CDR3: TGTGCCAGCAGCTTTAATGGGCAACGAGCTTTCTTT. This codes for CASSFNGQRAFF. The chain carries TRBV7-2 and TRBJ1-1; no reliable D call. The germline CDR1 and CDR2 sequences are SGHTA and FQGNSA. V lost 3 bases, J lost 10 bases, and 12 bases lay in between. This CDR3 is built from 12 residues.

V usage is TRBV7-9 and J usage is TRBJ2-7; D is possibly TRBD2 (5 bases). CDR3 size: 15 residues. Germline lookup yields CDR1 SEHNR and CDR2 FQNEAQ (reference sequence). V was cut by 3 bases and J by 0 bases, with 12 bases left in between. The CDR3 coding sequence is TGTGCCAGCAGCTTCGCCCCTGAGGGCTCCTACGAGCAGTACTTC. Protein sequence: CASSFAPEGSYEQYF.

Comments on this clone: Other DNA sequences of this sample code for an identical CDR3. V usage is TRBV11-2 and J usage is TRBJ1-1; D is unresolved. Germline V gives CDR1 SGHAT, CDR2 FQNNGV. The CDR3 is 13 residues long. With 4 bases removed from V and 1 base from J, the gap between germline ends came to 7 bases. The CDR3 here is CASSSGANTEAFF. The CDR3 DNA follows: TGTGCCAGCAGCTCCGGAGCGAACACTGAAGCTTTCTTT. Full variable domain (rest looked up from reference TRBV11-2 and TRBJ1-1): EAGVAQSPRYKIIEKRQSVAFWCNPISGHATLYWYQQILGQGPKLLIQFQNNGVVDDSQLPKDRFSAERLKGVDSTLKIQPAKLEDSAVYLCASSSGANTEAFFGQGTRLTVV.

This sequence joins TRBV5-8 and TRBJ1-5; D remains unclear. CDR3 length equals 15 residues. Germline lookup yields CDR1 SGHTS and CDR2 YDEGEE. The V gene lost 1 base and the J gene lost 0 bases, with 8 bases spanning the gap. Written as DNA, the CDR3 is TGTGCCAGCAGCTTGTCGTCGTATAGCAATCAGCCCCAGCATTTT. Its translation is CASSLSSYSNQPQHF.

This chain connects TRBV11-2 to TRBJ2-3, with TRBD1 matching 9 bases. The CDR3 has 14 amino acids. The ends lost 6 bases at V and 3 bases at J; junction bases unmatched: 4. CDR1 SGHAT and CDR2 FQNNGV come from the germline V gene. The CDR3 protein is CASSYRGRTDTQYF. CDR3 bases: TGTGCCAGCAGTTACAGGGGGCGGACAGATACGCAGTATTTT. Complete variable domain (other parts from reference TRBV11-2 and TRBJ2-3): EAGVAQSPRYKIIEKRQSVAFWCNPISGHATLYWYQQILGQGPKLLIQFQNNGVVDDSQLPKDRFSAERLKGVDSTLKIQPAKLEDSAVYLCASSYRGRTDTQYFGPGTRLTVL.

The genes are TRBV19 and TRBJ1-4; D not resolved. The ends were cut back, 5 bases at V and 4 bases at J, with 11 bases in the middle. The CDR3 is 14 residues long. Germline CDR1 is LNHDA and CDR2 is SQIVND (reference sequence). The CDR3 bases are TGTGCCAGTAGTTCAAGGAGGTTTAATGAAAAACTGTTTTTT. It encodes CASSSRRFNEKLFF.

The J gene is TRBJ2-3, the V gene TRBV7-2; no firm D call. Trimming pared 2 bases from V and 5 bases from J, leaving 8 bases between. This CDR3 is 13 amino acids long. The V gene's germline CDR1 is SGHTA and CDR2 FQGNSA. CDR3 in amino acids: CASSLLRKDTQYF. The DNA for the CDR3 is TGTGCCAGCAGCTTACTGAGAAAAGATACGCAGTATTTT.

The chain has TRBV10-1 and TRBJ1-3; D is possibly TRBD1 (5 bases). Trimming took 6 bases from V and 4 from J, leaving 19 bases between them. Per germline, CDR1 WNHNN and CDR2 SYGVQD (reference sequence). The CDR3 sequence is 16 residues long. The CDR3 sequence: CASRGDSSSTGNTIYF. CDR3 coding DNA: TGCGCCAGCAGGGGTGACAGTTCCTCCACCGGAAACACCATATATTTT.

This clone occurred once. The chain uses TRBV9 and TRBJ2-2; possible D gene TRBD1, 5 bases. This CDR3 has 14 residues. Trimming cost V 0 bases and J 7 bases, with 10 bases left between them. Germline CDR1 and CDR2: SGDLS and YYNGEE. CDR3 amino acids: CASSVVPGRGELFF. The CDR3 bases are TGTGCCAGCAGCGTAGTTCCAGGGCGCGGGGAGCTGTTTTTT. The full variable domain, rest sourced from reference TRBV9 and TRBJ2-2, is DSGVTQTPKHLITATGQRVTLRCSPRSGDLSVYWYQQSLDQGLQFLIQYYNGEERAKGNILERFSAQQFPDLHSELNLSSLELGDSALYFCASSVVPGRGELFFGEGSRLTVL.

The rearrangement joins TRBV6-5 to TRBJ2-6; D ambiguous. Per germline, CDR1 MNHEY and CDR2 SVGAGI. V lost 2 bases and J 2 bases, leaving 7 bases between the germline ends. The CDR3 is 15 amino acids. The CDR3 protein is CASSYLSTGANVLTF. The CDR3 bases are TGTGCCAGCAGTTACCTGAGTACTGGGGCCAACGTCCTGACTTTC.

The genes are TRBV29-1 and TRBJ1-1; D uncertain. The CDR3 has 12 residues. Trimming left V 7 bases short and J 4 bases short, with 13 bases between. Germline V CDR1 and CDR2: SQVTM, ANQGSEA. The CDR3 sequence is CSAQGHLTEAFF. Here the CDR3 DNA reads TGCAGCGCCCAAGGGCACCTCACTGAAGCTTTCTTT.

The CDR3 loop reads CASSPSGQTIYSGANVLTF. CDR3 in DNA: TGTGCCAGCAGCCCTTCGGGACAGACTATTTACTCTGGGGCCAACGTCCTGACTTTC. The chain combines TRBV9 with TRBJ2-6; TRBD1 matches at 7 bases. Germline V CDR1 and CDR2: SGDLS, YYNGEE. V gave up 4 bases and J gave up 0 bases; unmatched junction bases: 13. The CDR3 has 19 amino acids.

The CDR3 DNA sequence: TGTGCCAGCTCACCACCTGAGGGCAGGGGGATTGGCTACACCTTC. This gives the protein CASSPPEGRGIGYTF. The chain has TRBV18 and TRBJ1-2, with 7 bases lining up with TRBD1. V shed 0 bases, J shed 7 bases, and the junction held 8 bases outside the gene matches. CDR1 KGHSH and CDR2 LQKENI come from the germline V gene. This CDR3 comprises 15 residues. Supplemented by reference TRBV18 and TRBJ1-2, the full variable domain reads NAGVMQNPRHLVRRRGQEARLRCSPMKGHSHVYWYRQLPEEGLKFMVYLQKENIIDESGMPKERFSAEFPKEGPSILRIQQVVRGDSAAYFCASSPPEGRGIGYTFGSGTRLTVV.

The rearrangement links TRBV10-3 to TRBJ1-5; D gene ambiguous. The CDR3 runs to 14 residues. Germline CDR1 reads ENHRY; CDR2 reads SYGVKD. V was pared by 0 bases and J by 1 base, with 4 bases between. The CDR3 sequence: CAISESGSNQPQHF. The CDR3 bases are TGTGCCATCAGTGAGTCGGGGAGCAATCAGCCCCAGCATTTT.